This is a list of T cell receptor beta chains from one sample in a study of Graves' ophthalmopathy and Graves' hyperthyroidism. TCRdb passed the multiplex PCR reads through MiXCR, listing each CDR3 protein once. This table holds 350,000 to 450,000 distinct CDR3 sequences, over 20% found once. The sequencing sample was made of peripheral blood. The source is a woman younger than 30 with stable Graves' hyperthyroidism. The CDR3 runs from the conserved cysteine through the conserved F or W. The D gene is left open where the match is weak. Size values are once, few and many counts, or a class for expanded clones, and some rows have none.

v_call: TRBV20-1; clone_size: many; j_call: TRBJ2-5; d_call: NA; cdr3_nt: TGCAGTGCTAGAGACGATACGGAGACCCAGTACTTC; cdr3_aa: CSARDDTETQYF
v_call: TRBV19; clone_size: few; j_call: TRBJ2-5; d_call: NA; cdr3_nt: TGTGCCAGTCACAGGGCCGGACAAGAGACCCAGTACTTC; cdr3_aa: CASHRAGQETQYF
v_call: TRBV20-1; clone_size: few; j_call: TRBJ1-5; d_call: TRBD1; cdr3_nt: TGCAGTGCAACGGATCGCGTTAAGGGACAGCGTCTTGACTTTGGCAATCAGCCCCAGCATTTT; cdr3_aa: CSATDRVKGQRLDFGNQPQHF
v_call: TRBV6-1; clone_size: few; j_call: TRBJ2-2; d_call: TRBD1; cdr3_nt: TGTGCCAGCAGACGGGACAGGGGGATGGCCGGGGAGCTGTTTTTT; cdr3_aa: CASRRDRGMAGELFF
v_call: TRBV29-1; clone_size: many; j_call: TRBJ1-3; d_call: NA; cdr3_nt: TGCAGCGGGAGGCTAGGCCCTGAGGGAGGAAACACCATATATTTT; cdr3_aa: CSGRLGPEGGNTIYF
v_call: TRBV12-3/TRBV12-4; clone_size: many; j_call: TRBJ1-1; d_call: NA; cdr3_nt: TGTGCCAGCAAAGACGACAGGCCGAACACTGAAGCTTTCTTT; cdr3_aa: CASKDDRPNTEAFF
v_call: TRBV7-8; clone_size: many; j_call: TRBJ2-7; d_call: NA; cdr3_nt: TGTGCCAGCAGCTTAGTGCCAGACACCTACGAGCAGTACTTC; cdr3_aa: CASSLVPDTYEQYF
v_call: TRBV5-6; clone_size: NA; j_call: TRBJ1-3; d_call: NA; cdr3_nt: TGTGCCAGCAGTTTAGAGGGGACCGGAAACACCATATATTTT; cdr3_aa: CASSLEGTGNTIYF
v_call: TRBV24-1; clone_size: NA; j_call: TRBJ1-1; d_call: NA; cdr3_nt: TGTGCCAGCAGTTCCAATCGGTTGGTAACTTTCTTT; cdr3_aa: CASSSNRLVTFF
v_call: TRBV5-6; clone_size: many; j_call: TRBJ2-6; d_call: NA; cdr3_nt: TGTGCCAGCAGCTTAGGGGTCGGGGTCTCCTCTGGGGCCAACGTCCTGACTTTC; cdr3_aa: CASSLGVGVSSGANVLTF
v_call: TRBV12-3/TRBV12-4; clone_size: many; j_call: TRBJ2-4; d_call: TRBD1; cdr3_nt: TGTGCCAGTAGACAGGGCGCCAAAAACATTCAGTACTTC; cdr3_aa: CASRQGAKNIQYF
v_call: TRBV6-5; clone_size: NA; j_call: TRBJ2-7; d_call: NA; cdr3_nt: TGTGCCAGCAGTTTACAGGTTAGCTCCTACGAGCAGTACTTC; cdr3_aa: CASSLQVSSYEQYF
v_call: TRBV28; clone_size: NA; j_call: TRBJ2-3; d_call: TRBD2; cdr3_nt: TGTGCCAGCAGGCACCTAGCGGGGGTTATAGTTGACACAGATACGCAGTATTTT; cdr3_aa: CASRHLAGVIVDTDTQYF
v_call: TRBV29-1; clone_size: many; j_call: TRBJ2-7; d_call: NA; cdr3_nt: TGCAGCGTTGTAAGGAGCAACGAGCAGTACTTC; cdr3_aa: CSVVRSNEQYF
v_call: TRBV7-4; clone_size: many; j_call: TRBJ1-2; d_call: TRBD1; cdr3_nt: TGTGCCAGCAGCCCAAGGGACAGGGCGGAGTATGGCTACACCTTC; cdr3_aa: CASSPRDRAEYGYTF
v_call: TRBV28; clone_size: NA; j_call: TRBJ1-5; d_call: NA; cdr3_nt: TGTGCCAGCAGTTTAGGTCCCAGAAATCGGCCCCAGCATTTT; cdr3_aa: CASSLGPRNRPQHF
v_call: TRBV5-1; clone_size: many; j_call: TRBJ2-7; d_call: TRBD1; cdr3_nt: TGCGCCAGCAGCTTGGGGTTCCGGACAGGGACTTACGAGCAGTACTTC; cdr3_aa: CASSLGFRTGTYEQYF
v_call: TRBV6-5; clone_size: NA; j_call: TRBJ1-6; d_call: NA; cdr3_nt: TGTGCCAGCAGTTTAGGTTGGTCGGCCGTATCACCCCTCCACTTT; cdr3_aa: CASSLGWSAVSPLHF
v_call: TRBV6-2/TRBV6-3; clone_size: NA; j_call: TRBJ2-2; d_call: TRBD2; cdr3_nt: TGTGCCAGCAGAACTAGCGGGGGTTCCGGGGAGCTGTTTTTT; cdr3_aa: CASRTSGGSGELFF
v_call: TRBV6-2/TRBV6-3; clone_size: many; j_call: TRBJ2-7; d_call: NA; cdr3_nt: TGTGCCAGCGGTTGGTACGAGCAGTACTTC; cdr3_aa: CASGWYEQYF